Listed below are T cell receptor beta chains from one sample, sequenced in a study of cytomegalovirus exposure and HLA in healthy donors. The method was immunoSEQ multiplex PCR; TCRdb's version includes in-frame clones alone and lacks a portion of them. The data hold 150,000 to 200,000 clones, with about 82% observed a single time. Input material: PBMCs. All receptors come from a male donor in good health and CMV-seronegative. CDR3s include the opening cysteine and the closing phenylalanine or tryptophan. Rows may omit the clone size; those that give it use once, few, many or a size class.

j_gene	v_gene	abundance	CDR3aa
TRBJ2-7	TRBV1	.	CTRLGPETSGTYEQYF
TRBJ2-7	TRBV13	.	CASSRAGGSGPYEQYF
TRBJ1-4	TRBV7-6	.	CASSPSLTGPNEKLFF
TRBJ2-7	TRBV29-1	few	CSGRGLAGLDEQYF
TRBJ1-4	TRBV5-5	.	CASSLGQTNEKLFF
TRBJ2-7	TRBV6-6	few	CASSFGTSSEQYF
TRBJ1-5	TRBV19	.	CASRNWDRAQDQPQHF
TRBJ1-2	TRBV18	.	CASSPPDRAINYGYTF
TRBJ2-7	TRBV7-9	.	CASSPSPGGYEQYF
TRBJ1-6	TRBV28	.	CASRLLQGSGNSPLHF
TRBJ2-3	TRBV7-2	.	CASSYGTSGGTDTQYF
TRBJ2-7	TRBV4-3	.	CASSQSQGASYEQYF
TRBJ2-7	TRBV4-2	.	CASSRTGTSGKHEQYF
TRBJ1-5	TRBV19	.	CASNGQAGPDQPQHF
TRBJ1-2	TRBV28	.	CATQGARSNYGYTF
TRBJ2-5	TRBV4-2	.	CASSQTTSGRGQKAQYF
TRBJ2-2	TRBV11-3	.	CASSLDTGPGELFF
TRBJ2-7	TRBV7-6	.	CASSIGDTYEQYF
TRBJ2-3	TRBV6-5	few	CASRMGGYTDTQYF
TRBJ2-6	TRBV7-9	.	CASSLGQAGANVLTF
TRBJ2-3	TRBV27	once	CASSSLTGTGFTDTQYF
TRBJ1-3	TRBV6-5	.	CASSITDSTGNTIYF
TRBJ2-6	TRBV7-9	.	CASSLVRGAASGANVLTF
TRBJ1-1	TRBV19	few	CASSMGPGGTEAFF
TRBJ2-3	TRBV29-1	.	CSVVADRGVAQDTQYF
TRBJ1-4	TRBV14	.	CASSLKAGGYEKLFF
TRBJ2-7	TRBV19	.	CASSLQGNSGEQYF
TRBJ2-5	TRBV30	.	CAWSPLAGGRETQYF
TRBJ2-4	TRBV28	.	CASSLGSVRIAKNIQYF
TRBJ2-3	TRBV30	.	CACGGGTPSTDTQYF
TRBJ2-7	TRBV5-4	.	CASSRDRTSEQYF
TRBJ2-7	TRBV7-8	.	CASSLSRASGKWEQYF